This entry lists 27 T cell receptor beta chains sequenced from one sample in a study of radiotherapy plus CTLA-4 blockade in lung cancer. The repertoire was sequenced with immunoSEQ multiplex PCR; TCRdb's copy has only in-frame clones and lacks some. The repertoire holds about 73,000 clones, with about nine tenths as singletons. The sample consisted of peripheral blood, taken from a patient treated with radiotherapy plus ipilimumab. The source of these receptors is a human donor with non-small cell lung cancer that progressed on radiotherapy plus ipilimumab.

The CDR3 spells CASSQTGDNNEQFF. The CDR3 bases are TGTGCCAGCAGCCAGACCGGGGATAACAATGAGCAGTTCTTC. The chain employs TRBV4-2 and TRBJ2-1; a weak D match, TRBD2 (5 bases). Germline CDR1 reads LGHNA; CDR2 reads YNFKEQ. V was shortened by 3 bases and J by 5 bases, with 11 bases between the two germline ends. The CDR3 length is 14 residues.

The V and J genes are TRBV2 and TRBJ1-4; 10 nucleotides line up with TRBD1. Germline CDR1 is SNHLY and CDR2 is FYNNEI. After removal of 6 bases from V and 3 bases from J, the junction contained 4 bases not matched to a gene. The CDR3 sequence is 15 residues long. This chain's CDR3 is CASRRQGAANEKLFF. DNA for the CDR3: TGTGCCAGCAGGAGACAGGGGGCGGCTAATGAAAAACTGTTTTTT.

The rearrangement uses TRBV27 and TRBJ2-7; no reliable D call. Trimming removed 2 bases at V and 0 bases at J, with 5 bases between. The CDR3 has 13 amino acids. Germline CDR1 and CDR2: MNHEY and SMNVEV (reference sequence). The CDR3 is CASSLPGSYEQYF. The CDR3 DNA is TGTGCCAGCAGTTTACCCGGCTCCTACGAGCAGTACTTC.

This rearrangement joins TRBV5-1 to TRBJ2-2; 8 nucleotides agree with TRBD2. From germline, CDR1 is SGHRS and CDR2 YFSETQ. CDR3 length: 15 amino acids. Losses at the gene ends were 6 bases for V and 7 bases for J; bases not matched to a gene: 11. CDR3 sequence: CASTLLAGSDGELFF. CDR3 nucleotide sequence: TGCGCCAGCACCCTCTTAGCGGGAAGCGACGGGGAGCTGTTTTTT.

The V and J genes are TRBV30 and TRBJ1-4; D is unclear. CDR1 and CDR2 from the germline V gene are GTSNPN and SVGIG (reference sequence). Trimming removed 5 bases at V and 0 bases at J, with 13 bases between. The CDR3 has 15 residues. The CDR3 region is CAWAGQRATNEKLFF. CDR3 sequence (DNA): TGTGCCTGGGCGGGCCAGCGGGCAACTAATGAAAAACTGTTTTTT.

This sequence joins TRBV28 and TRBJ2-7; D is possibly TRBD2 (5 bases). Looked up from germline, CDR1 is MDHEN and CDR2 is SYDVKM. The CDR3 runs to 12 residues. Trimming shortened V by 6 bases and J by 4 bases, and 10 bases separated the two germline ends. The CDR3 sequence: CASSLTRYEQYF. CDR3 DNA sequence: TGTGCCAGCAGCCTAACTAGGTACGAGCAGTACTTC. Full variable domain (outside the CDR3, taken from reference TRBV28 and TRBJ2-7): DVKVTQSSRYLVKRTGEKVFLECVQDMDHENMFWYRQDPGLGLRLIYFSYDVKMKEKGDIPEGYSVSREKKERFSLILESASTNQTSMYLCASSLTRYEQYFGPGTRLTVT.

The rearrangement links TRBV19 to TRBJ2-5; 14 bases map to TRBD2. Germline trimming cut 6 bases from V and 5 bases from J; bases unmatched to any gene: 5. This CDR3 has 15 residues. Germline CDR1 reads LNHDA; CDR2 reads SQIVND (reference sequence). This chain's CDR3 is CASRGLAGDDETQYF. In DNA form, the CDR3 reads TGTGCCAGTAGGGGACTAGCGGGAGATGATGAGACCCAGTACTTC.

The genes are TRBV28 and TRBJ1-3, with 10 bases fitting TRBD1. Per germline, CDR1 MDHEN and CDR2 SYDVKM. The CDR3 contains 16 residues. V trimming: 6 bases; J trimming: 3 bases; junction bases outside the gene matches: 8. Here the CDR3 reads CASSITGTGVGNTIYF. The CDR3 nucleotides read TGTGCCAGCAGCATCACCGGGACAGGGGTTGGAAACACCATATATTTT.

The V and J genes are TRBV5-4 and TRBJ1-2; TRBD1 agrees at 7 bases. The CDR3 covers 16 residues. Germline V gene data show CDR1 as SGHNT and CDR2 as YYREEE (reference sequence). V trimming: 4 bases; J trimming: 4 bases; junction bases outside the gene matches: 13. CDR3 sequence (DNA): TGTGCCAGCAGCAAGCTGACTACAGGGGTTTCCTATGGCTACACCTTC. It specifies CASSKLTTGVSYGYTF.

The rearrangement uses TRBV6-4 and TRBJ1-4; D unresolved. This CDR3 region has 16 residues. V lost 2 bases and J lost 0, with 10 bases in between. Germline-derived CDR1 and CDR2 are MRHNA and SNTAGT. CDR3 loop: CASSDPRFATNEKLFF. The CDR3 coding sequence is TGTGCCAGCAGTGACCCCAGGTTTGCAACTAATGAAAAACTGTTTTTT.

CDR3 nucleotides: TGTGCCTGGAGTTCGCAGAGCAATCAGCCCCAGCATTTT. Translated, it gives CAWSSQSNQPQHF. V is TRBV30 and J is TRBJ1-5, with D unresolved. The germline CDR1 and CDR2 sequences are GTSNPN and SVGIG (reference sequence). V was clipped by 2 bases and J by 1 base, with 6 bases between them. There are 13 residues in the CDR3.

This chain links TRBV28 with TRBJ1-5; D is ambiguous. Trimming left V 2 bases short and J 5 bases short, with 13 bases between. The CDR3 extends over 15 amino acids. Germline assignment: CDR1 MDHEN and CDR2 SYDVKM. The DNA of the CDR3 is TGTGCCAGCAGTTTAGTGGGAAGGGCGGATCAGCCCCAGCATTTT. It codes for CASSLVGRADQPQHF.

This chain uses TRBV6-6 with TRBJ2-7; D might be TRBD1 or TRBD2, each matching 5 bases. V gave up 5 bases and J gave up 6 bases, with 17 bases separating them. The CDR3 covers 14 residues. The V gene's germline CDR1 is MNHNY and CDR2 SVGAGI (reference sequence). The CDR3, as DNA: TGTGCCAGCAGTCCGTTTGAGGGGCAGGGCGAGCAGTACTTC. Amino acids: CASSPFEGQGEQYF.

This sequence joins TRBV4-1 and TRBJ2-4, with a possible D match to TRBD2 (6 bases). Trimming took off 4 bases at V and 3 bases at J, with 16 bases between the two ends. The CDR3 runs 16 residues. Germline loops: CDR1 MGHRA, CDR2 YSYEKL. As DNA, the CDR3 is TGCGCCAGCAGCCTAGACTGGCCGGAGGGCAAAAACATTCAGTACTTC. Amino acids: CASSLDWPEGKNIQYF.

The CDR3 nucleotides are TGCGCCAGCAGCGGGTTAGGAGAGACCCAGTACTTC. It yields the protein CASSGLGETQYF. The chain carries TRBV10-2 and TRBJ2-5; D remains unclear. Looked up from germline, CDR1 is WSHSY and CDR2 is SAAADI. Deletions cut 6 bases from V and 4 bases from J, with 9 bases between. CDR3 length: 12 residues.

This clone was seen just once. V is TRBV30 and J is TRBJ1-2, with D perhaps TRBD1 (5 bases). CDR1 is GTSNPN and CDR2 is SVGIG in the germline V gene (reference sequence). V lost 1 base and J lost 4, with 10 bases in between. The CDR3 loop spans 13 amino acids. The DNA of the CDR3 is TGTGCCTGGAGTGAGGGGCTGGGCTATGGCTACACCTTC. Translation gives CAWSEGLGYGYTF.

This chain uses TRBV6-6 with TRBJ2-7; D not certain. There are 13 residues in the CDR3. The V end lost 5 bases, the J end lost 2 bases, and 10 bases lay between the germline ends. Germline lookup yields CDR1 MNHNY and CDR2 SVGAGI (reference sequence). The CDR3 DNA reads as TGTGCCAGCAGTATATCCAGAACCTACGAGCAGTACTTC. Translating it yields CASSISRTYEQYF.

This clone was recorded once. The V call is TRBV5-1, the J call TRBJ1-1, with a possible D match to TRBD1 (6 bases). Germline V CDR1 and CDR2: SGHRS, YFSETQ. The CDR3 totals 15 residues. V lost 1 base and J 0 bases, leaving 10 bases between the germline ends. CDR3 nucleotide sequence: TGCGCCAGCAGCTTGAATCGACAGGTGAACACTGAAGCTTTCTTT. Protein: CASSLNRQVNTEAFF.

This chain uses TRBV27 with TRBJ1-4; 9 bases are shared with TRBD1. J was trimmed by 4 bases and V by 2 bases; bases with no gene match: 14. The CDR3 consists of 19 residues. CDR1 MNHEY and CDR2 SMNVEV come from the germline V gene (reference sequence). The CDR3 reads CASSLTNPGQGIINEKLFF. DNA of the CDR3: TGTGCCAGCAGTTTAACCAACCCGGGACAGGGCATTATTAATGAAAAACTGTTTTTT.

The V gene is TRBV5-5, the J gene TRBJ2-7, with 9 bases identical to TRBD2. The CDR3 sequence is 15 residues long. With V trimmed by 0 bases and J by 3 bases, 4 bases remained unmatched. In germline, CDR1 is SGHKS, CDR2 YYEKEE (reference sequence). CDR3 residues: CASSLGREGRYEQYV. The CDR3 DNA follows: TGTGCCAGCAGCTTGGGGCGGGAGGGCCGCTACGAGCAGTACGTC.

The J gene is TRBJ2-7, the V gene TRBV18; TRBD1 matches at 7 bases. The CDR3 covers 16 residues. Germline V gene data show CDR1 as KGHSH and CDR2 as LQKENI. Trimming cost V 5 bases and J 5 bases; bases outside gene matches: 15. The CDR3 DNA reads as TGTGCCAGCTCAACAGGGGTTGGTATCTCCATAAACGAGCAGTACTTC. Its translation is CASSTGVGISINEQYF.

V gene TRBV9 combines with J gene TRBJ2-2; maybe TRBD2 (5 bases). The CDR3 has 15 amino acids. With 4 bases removed from V and 6 bases from J, the gap between germline ends came to 16 bases. Germline CDR1 SGDLS, CDR2 YYNGEE. The CDR3 coding sequence is TGTGCCAGCAGCCTCCAGACGGGGAAAGCCGGGGAGCTGTTTTTT. Protein: CASSLQTGKAGELFF.

The V and J genes are TRBV6-5 and TRBJ2-1; 7 positions match TRBD1. With 8 bases clipped from V and 9 bases from J, the junction kept 10 bases outside the gene matches. Germline assignment: CDR1 MNHEY and CDR2 SVGAGI. This CDR3 is 13 amino acids long. CDR3 sequence: CASQTGIVGEQFF. The CDR3, as DNA: TGTGCCAGCCAGACAGGGATAGTGGGTGAGCAGTTCTTC.

The V call is TRBV7-6, the J call TRBJ2-7; TRBD1 matches at 7 bases. The germline gives CDR1 SGHVS, CDR2 FNYEAQ. The CDR3 runs 14 residues. After removal of 5 bases from V and 2 bases from J, the junction contained 6 bases not matched to a gene. The CDR3 DNA reads TGTGCCAGCAGCGCGCCGGGACAGCCCTACGAGCAGTACTTC. Its translation: CASSAPGQPYEQYF. Variable domain in full (rest from reference TRBV7-6 and TRBJ2-7): GAGVSQSPRYKVTKRGQDVALRCDPISGHVSLYWYRQALGQGPEFLTYFNYEAQQDKSGLPNDRFSAERPEGSISTLTIQRTEQRDSAMYRCASSAPGQPYEQYFGPGTRLTVT.

This rearrangement joins TRBV7-3 to TRBJ1-1, with D hard to call. In germline, CDR1 is SGHTA, CDR2 FQGTGA. The CDR3 contains 16 residues. The V end lost 2 bases, the J end lost 1 base, and 14 bases lay between the germline ends. The chain's CDR3 is CASSLVGGKGNTEAFF. The CDR3 nucleotides read TGTGCCAGCAGCTTAGTGGGAGGGAAAGGGAACACTGAAGCTTTCTTT.

The chain is built from TRBV19 and TRBJ2-5, with 8 bases matching TRBD1. This CDR3 is built from 14 residues. The germline V gene encodes CDR1 LNHDA and CDR2 SQIVND (reference sequence). J was trimmed by 5 bases and V by 5 bases; bases with no gene match: 7. The CDR3 sequence is CASSVDRALETQYF. The CDR3 DNA follows: TGTGCCAGTAGTGTGGACAGGGCCCTCGAGACCCAGTACTTC. Full variable domain (missing parts from reference TRBV19 and TRBJ2-5): DGGITQSPKYLFRKEGQNVTLSCEQNLNHDAMYWYRQDPGQGLRLIYYSQIVNDFQKGDIAEGYSVSREKKESFPLTVTSAQKNPTAFYLCASSVDRALETQYFGPGTRLLVL.

This clone was observed a single time. The chain employs TRBV27 and TRBJ2-3; D is unresolved. CDR3 length: 13 amino acids. The germline CDR1 and CDR2 sequences are MNHEY and SMNVEV (reference sequence). With 4 bases removed from V and 4 bases from J, the gap between germline ends came to 9 bases. CDR3 region: CASSSWVADTQYF. The CDR3 nucleotides read TGTGCCAGCAGTTCGTGGGTCGCAGATACGCAGTATTTT.